Below are 29 T cell receptor beta chains sequenced from a single sample in a study of cytotoxic CD8 clonotypes in ibrutinib-treated CLL. The repertoire was sequenced with immunoSEQ multiplex PCR; TCRdb's copy has only in-frame clones and lacks some. Here the sample spans some 16,000 clones, about 65% being singletons. The source material was PBMCs, sampled before ibrutinib treatment. Receptor source: a human donor with chronic lymphocytic leukemia.

This clone was seen a single time. This chain joins TRBV6-1 and TRBJ1-2; possible D gene TRBD1, 5 bases. The CDR3 is made up of 14 amino acids. With 8 bases removed from V and 10 bases from J, the gap between germline ends came to 23 bases. Looked up from germline, CDR1 is MNHNS and CDR2 is SASEGT. The CDR3 sequence: CASAREGSTPSYTF. The CDR3 region has the DNA TGTGCCAGCGCCAGGGAGGGGTCCACCCCATCCTACACCTTC.

The genes are TRBV7-2 and TRBJ2-1, with 8 bases aligning to TRBD1. The CDR3 spans 15 residues. V shed 3 bases and J 9 bases; nucleotides not matched to a gene: 10. Germline lookup yields CDR1 SGHTA and CDR2 FQGNSA. The CDR3: CASSFNRGAESEQFF. The CDR3 coding sequence is TGTGCCAGCAGCTTTAACAGGGGGGCGGAGAGTGAGCAGTTCTTC.

The chain couples TRBV30 to TRBJ1-5; 10 bases map to TRBD1. Per the germline V gene, CDR1 is GTSNPN and CDR2 is SVGIG (reference sequence). The CDR3 totals 16 residues. V was clipped by 5 bases and J by 5 bases; unmatched bases: 12. The CDR3 loop reads CAWGRFGTGAYQPQHF. In nucleotides, the CDR3 is TGTGCCTGGGGCAGATTCGGGACAGGGGCCTATCAGCCCCAGCATTTT.

V is TRBV6-5 and J is TRBJ1-2; 9 nucleotides line up with TRBD1. V trimming: 5 bases; J trimming: 4 bases; junction bases outside the gene matches: 8. Germline V CDR1 and CDR2: MNHEY, SVGAGI. This CDR3 region has 15 residues. This CDR3 reads CASSLQGAKGYGYTF. In nucleotides, the CDR3 is TGTGCCAGCAGTCTACAGGGGGCAAAGGGCTATGGCTACACCTTC.

This chain links TRBV9 with TRBJ2-3; D remains ambiguous. Germline CDR1 is SGDLS and CDR2 is YYNGEE. Deletions cut 0 bases from V and 5 bases from J, with 10 bases between. CDR3 length: 14 amino acids. For the CDR3, the DNA is TGTGCCAGCAGCGTAGTGGGTTTTGGAGATACGCAGTATTTT. Amino acid sequence: CASSVVGFGDTQYF.

The chain is built from TRBV7-2 and TRBJ2-3; a possible D gene is TRBD1 (6 bases). Per germline, CDR1 SGHTA and CDR2 FQGNSA. The CDR3 consists of 18 residues. V lost 2 bases to trimming and J lost 4 bases, with 22 bases between them. CDR3 in DNA: TGTGCCAGCAGCTTACTGGCCGTGGGGCAGGGGAGAGCAGATACGCAGTATTTT. Protein product: CASSLLAVGQGRADTQYF. Based on the CDR3 plus reference TRBV7-2 and TRBJ2-3, the full variable domain is GAGVSQSPSNKVTEKGKDVELRCDPISGHTALYWYRQSLGQGLEFLIYFQGNSAPDKSGLPSDRFSAERTGGSVSTLTIQRTQQEDSAVYLCASSLLAVGQGRADTQYFGPGTRLTVL.

This clone was counted a few times. The V and J genes are TRBV30 and TRBJ2-2, with 9 bases matching TRBD1. Germline loops: CDR1 GTSNPN, CDR2 SVGIG (reference sequence). After removal of 1 base from V and 3 bases from J, the junction contained 3 bases not matched to a gene. This CDR3 is 15 amino acids long. The CDR3 region has the DNA TGTGCCTGGAGTGCCTGGGACAGGGACACCGGGGAGCTGTTTTTT. It encodes CAWSAWDRDTGELFF.

The chain uses TRBV6-1 and TRBJ2-4; D tentatively reads TRBD1 or TRBD2 (6 bases each). The CDR3 has 16 amino acids. Germline values: CDR1 MNHNS, CDR2 SASEGT. Trimming pared 3 bases from V and 2 bases from J, leaving 14 bases between. The DNA for the CDR3 is TGTGCCAGCAGTGAGGGGGGCGCATGGACCAAAAACATTCAGTACTTC. This encodes CASSEGGAWTKNIQYF.

V and J are TRBV5-4 and TRBJ2-5, with a possible D match to TRBD2 (7 bases). Deletions cut 1 base from V and 5 bases from J, with 21 bases between. CDR1 and CDR2 from the germline V gene are SGHNT and YYREEE (reference sequence). The CDR3 is 17 amino acids. The CDR3 region is CASSLQRGGGTPETQYF. CDR3 in DNA: TGTGCCAGCAGCTTGCAAAGAGGGGGGGGCACCCCCGAGACCCAGTACTTC. Variable domain in full (rest from reference TRBV5-4 and TRBJ2-5): ETGVTQSPTHLIKTRGQQVTLRCSSQSGHNTVSWYQQALGQGPQFIFQYYREEENGRGNFPPRFSGLQFPNYSSELNVNALELDDSALYLCASSLQRGGGTPETQYFGPGTRLLVL.

This clone was seen a single time. The rearrangement links TRBV6-6 to TRBJ2-2, with D possibly matching TRBD2 (7 bases). This CDR3 contains 16 residues. The germline V gene has CDR1 MNHNY and CDR2 SVGAGI (reference sequence). V was pared by 6 bases and J by 4 bases, with 18 bases between. The CDR3 sequence: CASRQTRGGSTGELFF. Here the CDR3 DNA reads TGTGCCAGCAGACAAACCAGGGGAGGGAGCACCGGGGAGCTGTTTTTT.

The chain is built from TRBV7-9 and TRBJ1-2; tentative D call: TRBD1 (5 bases). V was cut by 3 bases and J by 4 bases, with 15 bases left in between. The CDR3 length is 15 residues. CDR1 and CDR2 (germline): SEHNR, FQNEAQ (reference sequence). The CDR3 DNA reads TGTGCCAGCAGCTTCCCTCGCGGCAGGGTCTATGGCTACACCTTC. This gives the protein CASSFPRGRVYGYTF.

This clone was counted only a few times. V and J are TRBV2 and TRBJ2-7; no reliable D call. CDR1 is SNHLY and CDR2 is FYNNEI in the germline V gene. The CDR3 extends over 12 amino acids. Trimming removed 1 base at V and 6 bases at J, with 7 bases between. The CDR3 nucleotides read TGTGCCAGCAGTGAAGAGAGAACCGAGCAGTACTTC. This codes for CASSEERTEQYF.

This chain links TRBV9 with TRBJ1-2, with D maybe TRBD1 (6 bases). Germline V gene lookup returns CDR1 SGDLS and CDR2 YYNGEE. V shed 0 bases and J shed 1 base, with 13 bases lying between them. CDR3 length equals 16 residues. This CDR3 reads CASSVGAWGHNYGYTF. The DNA of the CDR3 is TGTGCCAGCAGCGTAGGGGCCTGGGGGCATAACTATGGCTACACCTTC.

CDR3 DNA: TGTGCCAGCAGCCGACTAGCGACCAGCTCCTACAATGAGCAGTTCTTC. Its translation is CASSRLATSSYNEQFF. This rearrangement joins TRBV11-1 to TRBJ2-1, with 8 bases lining up with TRBD2. Per the germline V gene, CDR1 is SGHAT and CDR2 is FQDESV (reference sequence). V gave up 5 bases and J gave up 0 bases; unmatched junction bases: 6. This CDR3 comprises 16 residues.

This CDR3 is CASSMKGASGANVLTF. The CDR3 region has the DNA TGTGCCAGTAGTATGAAGGGGGCCTCTGGGGCCAACGTCCTGACTTTC. The genes are TRBV19 and TRBJ2-6; 7 bases agree with TRBD1. With V trimmed by 3 bases and J by 0 bases, 2 bases remained unmatched. The germline V gene encodes CDR1 LNHDA and CDR2 SQIVND (reference sequence). The CDR3 is 16 amino acids.

The chain is built from TRBV12-5 and TRBJ2-1, with 7 bases identical to TRBD1. Germline values: CDR1 LGHNT, CDR2 FRNRAP. CDR3 length: 17 residues. The trim removed 4 bases at V and 5 bases at J, leaving 14 bases unmatched. The CDR3 sequence is CASGSLGVDRDNNEQFF. CDR3 bases: TGTGCTAGTGGTTCCCTCGGGGTTGACAGGGACAACAATGAGCAGTTCTTC.

V is TRBV27 and J is TRBJ2-7, with 8 bases identical to TRBD1. Germline CDR1 reads MNHEY; CDR2 reads SMNVEV (reference sequence). Trimming removed 6 bases from V and 2 bases from J; junction bases left unmatched: 6. The CDR3 has 14 residues. The DNA of the CDR3 is TGTGCCAGCAGAGGGACAGGATTAACCTACGAGCAGTACTTC. It translates to CASRGTGLTYEQYF.

The chain couples TRBV5-4 to TRBJ2-2; TRBD2 matches at 8 bases. The CDR3 consists of 17 residues. Germline loops: CDR1 SGHNT, CDR2 YYREEE (reference sequence). Unmatched junction bases numbered 12, after V lost 3 bases and J lost 5 bases. CDR3 residues: CASSSMGAGVGTGELFF. The DNA of the CDR3 is TGTGCCAGCAGCTCAATGGGAGCGGGGGTAGGGACCGGGGAGCTGTTTTTT.

The chain has TRBV11-2 and TRBJ2-1; perhaps TRBD2 as D (6 bases). Trimming pared 2 bases from V and 3 bases from J, leaving 11 bases between. This CDR3 contains 15 residues. CDR1 and CDR2 (germline): SGHAT, FQNNGV. This chain's CDR3 is CASSLPSGRYNEQFF. The CDR3 DNA reads as TGTGCCAGCAGCTTACCGAGCGGGCGCTACAATGAGCAGTTCTTC.

This clone was counted between two and nine times. This chain connects TRBV7-8 to TRBJ2-7, with 9 bases identical to TRBD1. The CDR3 covers 15 residues. From germline, CDR1 is SGHVS and CDR2 FQNEAQ. After removal of 5 bases from V and 6 bases from J, the junction contained 11 bases not matched to a gene. The CDR3 protein is CASSPPGTGISEQYF. In DNA form, the CDR3 reads TGTGCCAGCAGCCCCCCTGGGACAGGGATCAGCGAGCAGTACTTC.

V gene TRBV18 combines with J gene TRBJ1-4; D not certain. There are 15 residues in the CDR3. V dropped 3 bases and J dropped 0 bases, with 8 bases sitting between them. Germline lookup yields CDR1 KGHSH and CDR2 LQKENI. The CDR3 is CASSPGRTTNEKLFF. CDR3 DNA sequence: TGTGCCAGCTCACCGGGCCGCACAACTAATGAAAAACTGTTTTTT.

The chain uses TRBV27 and TRBJ2-6, with D tentatively TRBD1 (5 bases). This CDR3 comprises 16 residues. V was shortened by 0 bases and J by 2 bases, with 8 bases between the two germline ends. CDR1 MNHEY and CDR2 SMNVEV come from the germline V gene (reference sequence). CDR3 region: CASSLSGRAGANVLTF. CDR3 bases: TGTGCCAGCAGTTTATCTGGCAGGGCTGGGGCCAACGTCCTGACTTTC.

This clone has only one observation. CDR3 residues: CATRNEGYQETQYF. Written as DNA, the CDR3 is TGTGCCACCAGAAACGAGGGGTACCAAGAGACCCAGTACTTC. The chain has TRBV10-3 and TRBJ2-5, with D perhaps matching TRBD1 or TRBD2 (5 bases each). Trimming took off 10 bases at V and 0 bases at J, with 15 bases between the two ends. CDR1 is ENHRY and CDR2 is SYGVKD in the germline V gene. The CDR3 covers 14 residues.

This clone has a handful of counts. V and J are TRBV6-1 and TRBJ1-5; D gene ambiguous. This CDR3 has 14 amino acids. Germline V CDR1 and CDR2: MNHNS, SASEGT. Trimming stripped 4 bases from V and 4 bases from J, with 11 bases between. The CDR3 nucleotides read TGTGCCAGCAGTGGGACCCTAGGGAATCAGCCCCAGCATTTT. It encodes CASSGTLGNQPQHF.

The chain links TRBV9 to TRBJ2-5; no clear D. Trimming cost V 4 bases and J 3 bases, with 4 bases left between them. The CDR3 covers 11 residues. Per the germline V gene, CDR1 is SGDLS and CDR2 is YYNGEE. The CDR3 bases are TGTGCCAGCAGCTCGAAAGAGACCCAGTACTTC. It translates to CASSSKETQYF.

This chain joins TRBV5-5 and TRBJ1-3; possibly TRBD1 for D (6 bases). The CDR3 length is 12 residues. The V and J ends lost 9 bases and 3 bases respectively, with 10 bases between them. CDR1 is SGHKS, CDR2 YYEKEE, per germline (reference sequence). The CDR3 loop is CATGQHGNTIYF. The CDR3 bases are TGTGCCACCGGACAGCATGGAAACACCATATATTTT.

V is TRBV5-6 and J is TRBJ2-2; D remains ambiguous. CDR1 is SGHDT, CDR2 YYEEEE, per germline. The ends were cut back, 2 bases at V and 7 bases at J, with 12 bases in the middle. The CDR3 length is 14 residues. CDR3 DNA sequence: TGTGCCAGCAGCTTTGGATACGGAGTCGGGGAGCTGTTTTTT. Protein: CASSFGYGVGELFF.

The chain recombines TRBV30 with TRBJ1-4; a weak D match, TRBD1 (5 bases). Trimming removed 8 bases from V and 11 bases from J, with 18 bases in between. Germline assignment: CDR1 GTSNPN and CDR2 SVGIG (reference sequence). The CDR3 runs to 12 residues. CDR3 coding DNA: TGTGCCGGCGGGAGGCAGGAGGGGAAACTGTTTTTT. This encodes CAGGRQEGKLFF.

The rearrangement links TRBV9 to TRBJ2-5; TRBD1 is a possible D gene (5 bases). V lost 2 bases, J lost 3 bases, and 5 bases lay in between. This CDR3 contains 12 residues. The germline V gene encodes CDR1 SGDLS and CDR2 YYNGEE. The CDR3 nucleotides read TGTGCCAGCAGCGTCAGGGAAGAGACCCAGTACTTC. Amino acids: CASSVREETQYF.